This TCR beta chain derives from a study of shared clonotypes between healthy human individuals. General study results and limits: With a few donors compared, around 5% of naive CD4 clonotypes were shared.

Comments on this clone: What it binds is unknown.

Per the germline V gene, CDR1 is SGHRS and CDR2 is YFSETQ. V was clipped by 4 bases and J by 4 bases, with 17 bases between them. This CDR3 comprises 16 residues. Profiled with immunoSEQ multiplex PCR; TCRdb holds only in-frame clones, not every one. The sample has roughly 2.2 million clones; 85% to 95% are singletons. This sequence was found in a young man in good health. Some clones in this sample may be carry-over from other donors' samples. This chain joins TRBV5-1 and TRBJ2-2, with D possibly being TRBD1 (6 bases). Sequencing was performed on naive CD4+ T cells from PBMCs. Indicated subset: CD45RA+ positively selected. The CDR3 sequence is CASSPTTGHPTGELFF. CDR3 bases: TGCGCCAGCAGCCCAACAACAGGGCACCCCACCGGGGAGCTGTTTTTT.